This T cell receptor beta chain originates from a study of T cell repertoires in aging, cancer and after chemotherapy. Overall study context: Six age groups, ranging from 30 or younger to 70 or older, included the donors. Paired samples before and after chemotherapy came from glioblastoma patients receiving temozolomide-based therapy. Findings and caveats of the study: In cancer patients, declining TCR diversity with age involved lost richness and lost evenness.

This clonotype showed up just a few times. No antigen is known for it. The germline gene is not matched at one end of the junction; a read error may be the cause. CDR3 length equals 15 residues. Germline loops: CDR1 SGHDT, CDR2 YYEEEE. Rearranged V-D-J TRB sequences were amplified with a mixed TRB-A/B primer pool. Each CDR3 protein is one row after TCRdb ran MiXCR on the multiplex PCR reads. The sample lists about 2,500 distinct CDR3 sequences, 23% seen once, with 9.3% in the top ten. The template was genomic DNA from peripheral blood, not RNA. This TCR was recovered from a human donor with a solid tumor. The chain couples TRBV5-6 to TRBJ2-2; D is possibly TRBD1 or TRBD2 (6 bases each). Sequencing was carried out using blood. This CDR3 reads CASSLGTGADGELFF. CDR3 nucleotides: TGCGCCAGCAGCCTCGGGACGGGGGCGGACGGGGAGCTGTTTTTT.